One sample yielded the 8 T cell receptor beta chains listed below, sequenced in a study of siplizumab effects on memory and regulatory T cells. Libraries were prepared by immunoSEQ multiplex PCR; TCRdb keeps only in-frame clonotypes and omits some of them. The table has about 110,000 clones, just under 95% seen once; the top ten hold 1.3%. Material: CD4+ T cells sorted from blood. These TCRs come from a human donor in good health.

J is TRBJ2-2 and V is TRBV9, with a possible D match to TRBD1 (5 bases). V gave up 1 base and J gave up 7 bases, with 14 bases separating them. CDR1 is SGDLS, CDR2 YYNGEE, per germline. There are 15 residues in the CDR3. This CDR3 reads CASSVMKGQGGELFF. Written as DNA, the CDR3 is TGTGCCAGCAGCGTAATGAAGGGGCAGGGCGGGGAGCTGTTTTTT.

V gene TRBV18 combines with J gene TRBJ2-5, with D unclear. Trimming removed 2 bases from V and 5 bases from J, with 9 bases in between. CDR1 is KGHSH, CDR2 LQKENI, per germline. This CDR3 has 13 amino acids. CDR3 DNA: TGTGCCAGCTCACCAGGAGTGGTGGAGACCCAGTACTTC. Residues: CASSPGVVETQYF. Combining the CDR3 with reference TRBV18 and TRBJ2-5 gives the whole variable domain NAGVMQNPRHLVRRRGQEARLRCSPMKGHSHVYWYRQLPEEGLKFMVYLQKENIIDESGMPKERFSAEFPKEGPSILRIQQVVRGDSAAYFCASSPGVVETQYFGPGTRLLVL.

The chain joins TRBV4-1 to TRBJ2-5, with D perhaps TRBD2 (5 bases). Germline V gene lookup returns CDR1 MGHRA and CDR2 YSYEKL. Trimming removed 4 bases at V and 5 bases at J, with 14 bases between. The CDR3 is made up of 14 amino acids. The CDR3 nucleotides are TGCGCCAGCAGCCCCGAGGGTATGGAGGAGACCCAGTACTTC. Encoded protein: CASSPEGMEETQYF.

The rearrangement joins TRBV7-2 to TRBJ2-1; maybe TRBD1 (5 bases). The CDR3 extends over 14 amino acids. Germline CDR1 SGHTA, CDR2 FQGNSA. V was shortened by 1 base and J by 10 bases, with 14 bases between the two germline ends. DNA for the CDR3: TGTGCCAGCAGCTTAGATTCAGGGTCTGGCGAGCAGTTCTTC. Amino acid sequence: CASSLDSGSGEQFF. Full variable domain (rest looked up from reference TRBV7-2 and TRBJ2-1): GAGVSQSPSNKVTEKGKDVELRCDPISGHTALYWYRQSLGQGLEFLIYFQGNSAPDKSGLPSDRFSAERTGGSVSTLTIQRTQQEDSAVYLCASSLDSGSGEQFFGPGTRLTVL.

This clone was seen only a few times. CDR3 DNA sequence: TGTGCCAGTTCGCCGGGGGTTCTTTCTACCGAGCAGTACTTC. This encodes CASSPGVLSTEQYF. This chain joins TRBV19 and TRBJ2-7; tentative D call: TRBD2 (6 bases). The CDR3 extends over 14 amino acids. The V gene's germline CDR1 is LNHDA and CDR2 SQIVND (reference sequence). Trimming stripped 8 bases from V and 6 bases from J, with 20 bases between.

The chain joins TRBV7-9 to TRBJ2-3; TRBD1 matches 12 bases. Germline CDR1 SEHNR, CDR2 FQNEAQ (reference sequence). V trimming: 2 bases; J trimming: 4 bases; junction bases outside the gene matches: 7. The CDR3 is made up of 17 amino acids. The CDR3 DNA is TGTGCCAGCAGCTTATTGTTAGGGACAGGGGGCGCAGATACGCAGTATTTT. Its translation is CASSLLLGTGGADTQYF.

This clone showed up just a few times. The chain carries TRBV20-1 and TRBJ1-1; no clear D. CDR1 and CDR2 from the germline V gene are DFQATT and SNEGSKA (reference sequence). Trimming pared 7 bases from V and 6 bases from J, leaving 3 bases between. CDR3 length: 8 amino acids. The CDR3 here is CSVAEAFF. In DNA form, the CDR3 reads TGCAGTGTAGCTGAAGCTTTCTTT.

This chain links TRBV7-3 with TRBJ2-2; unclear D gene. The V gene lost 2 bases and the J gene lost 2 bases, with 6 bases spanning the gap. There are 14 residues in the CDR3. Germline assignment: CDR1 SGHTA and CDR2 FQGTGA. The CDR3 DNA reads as TGTGCCAGCAGCTTACACGGAAACACCGGGGAGCTGTTTTTT. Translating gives CASSLHGNTGELFF.